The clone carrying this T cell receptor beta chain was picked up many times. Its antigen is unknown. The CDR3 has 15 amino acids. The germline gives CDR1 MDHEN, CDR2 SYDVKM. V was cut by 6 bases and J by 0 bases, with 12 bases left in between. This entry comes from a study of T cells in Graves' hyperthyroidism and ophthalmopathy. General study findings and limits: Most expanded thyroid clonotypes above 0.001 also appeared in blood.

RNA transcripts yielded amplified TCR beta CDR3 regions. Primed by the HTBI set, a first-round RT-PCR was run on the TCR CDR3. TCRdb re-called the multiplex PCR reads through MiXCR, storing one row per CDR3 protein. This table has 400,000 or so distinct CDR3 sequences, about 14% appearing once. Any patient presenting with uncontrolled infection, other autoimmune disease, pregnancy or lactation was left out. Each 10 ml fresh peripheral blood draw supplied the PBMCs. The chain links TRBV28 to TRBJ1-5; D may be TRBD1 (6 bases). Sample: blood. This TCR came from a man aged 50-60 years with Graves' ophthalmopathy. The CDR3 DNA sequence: TGTGCCAGCAGCCGCGGACAGCATAGCAATCAGCCCCAGCATTTT. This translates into CASSRGQHSNQPQHF.